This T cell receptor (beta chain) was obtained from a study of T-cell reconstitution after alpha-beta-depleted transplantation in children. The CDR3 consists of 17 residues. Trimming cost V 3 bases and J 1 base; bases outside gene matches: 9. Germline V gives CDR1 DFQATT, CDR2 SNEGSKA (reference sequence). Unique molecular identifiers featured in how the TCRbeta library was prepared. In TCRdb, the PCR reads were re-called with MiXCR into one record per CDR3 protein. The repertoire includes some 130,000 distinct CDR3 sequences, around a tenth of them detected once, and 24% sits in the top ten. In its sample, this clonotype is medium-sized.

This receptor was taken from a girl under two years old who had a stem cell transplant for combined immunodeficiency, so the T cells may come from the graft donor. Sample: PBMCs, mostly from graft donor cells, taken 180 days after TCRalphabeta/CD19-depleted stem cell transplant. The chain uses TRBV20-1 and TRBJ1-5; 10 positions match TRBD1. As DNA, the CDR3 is TGCAGTGCTAGGATCGGGACAGGGGTAGGAAGCAATCAGCCCCAGCATTTT. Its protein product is CSARIGTGVGSNQPQHF.